A selection of T cell receptor beta chains follows, all from one sample in a study of early T cells in non-severe SARS-CoV-2 infection. TCRdb used MiXCR to reprocess the 5' RACE reads, holding one entry per CDR3 protein. The sample lists some 80,000 distinct CDR3 sequences, approximately 5% occurring once. The specimen comprised whole blood, sampled at baseline. The receptor set was obtained from an adult who was a healthcare worker with PCR-confirmed SARS-CoV-2 infection or an uninfected control (not recorded which). The CDR3 runs from the conserved cysteine through the conserved F or W. The order of the fields is CDR3 protein, CDR3 DNA, J gene, clone size, V gene, D gene. The D gene is left open where the match is weak. Part of the rows lack a size; the others show once, few, many or a class for expanded clones.

CDR3: CASGFSAGQGRETQYF
DNA: TGTGCCAGCGGATTCTCAGCCGGGCAGGGAAGGGAGACCCAGTACTTC
J: TRBJ2-5
size: few
V: TRBV11-2
D: -

CDR3: CASRRLAASYEQYF
DNA: TGTGCCAGCCGTCGACTAGCGGCTTCCTACGAGCAGTACTTC
J: TRBJ2-7
size: many
V: TRBV7-6
D: TRBD2

CDR3: CASSSRDRRNYGYTF
DNA: TGTGCCAGCAGCTCCCGGGACCGCCGTAACTATGGCTACACCTTC
J: TRBJ1-2
size: many
V: TRBV7-9
D: -

CDR3: CASSPSYGSNQPQHF
DNA: TGTGCCAGCTCACCTAGTTATGGCAGCAATCAGCCCCAGCATTTT
J: TRBJ1-5
size: -
V: TRBV18
D: -

CDR3: CSALTGGNQPQHF
DNA: TGCAGCGCCTTGACAGGGGGCAATCAGCCCCAGCATTTT
J: TRBJ1-5
size: many
V: TRBV29-1
D: TRBD1

CDR3: CASTATSGSYNEQFF
DNA: TGTGCCAGCACTGCGACTAGCGGGTCCTACAATGAGCAGTTCTTC
J: TRBJ2-1
size: -
V: TRBV4-2
D: TRBD2

CDR3: CASSKRGAQLLPYEQYF
DNA: TGTGCCAGCAGCAAACGGGGGGCCCAATTGTTGCCCTACGAGCAGTACTTC
J: TRBJ2-7
size: many
V: TRBV4-2
D: -

CDR3: CASSYSKINEQFF
DNA: TGTGCCAGCAGTTACTCGAAGATCAATGAGCAGTTCTTC
J: TRBJ2-1
size: -
V: TRBV6-5
D: -

CDR3: CASSYRQGMNTEAFF
DNA: TGTGCCAGCAGTTACCGGCAGGGAATGAACACTGAAGCTTTCTTT
J: TRBJ1-1
size: few
V: TRBV6-5
D: -

CDR3: CASSEETGSSYGYTF
DNA: TGTGCCAGCAGTGAAGAGACCGGGAGTTCCTATGGCTACACCTTC
J: TRBJ1-2
size: -
V: TRBV2
D: -

CDR3: CASSLAGSGARSYNEQFF
DNA: TGCGCCAGCAGCTTGGCAGGGAGCGGGGCAAGGTCCTACAATGAGCAGTTCTTC
J: TRBJ2-1
size: many
V: TRBV5-1
D: TRBD2

CDR3: CASSYGREVGEQFF
DNA: TGTGCCAGCAGTTACGGGCGGGAGGTCGGTGAGCAGTTCTTC
J: TRBJ2-1
size: many
V: TRBV6-5
D: TRBD2